This TCR beta chain comes out of a study of blood T cell repertoires in COVID-19. The data were produced by immunoSEQ multiplex PCR, yet TCRdb's version contains in-frame clones alone and is incomplete. The sample lists 60,000 to 70,000 clones; 88% were seen once. This CDR3 has 12 amino acids. Germline loops: CDR1 MNHEY, CDR2 SVGEGT. The V end was cut by 2 bases, the J end by 5 bases, with 4 bases between. The sequence was obtained from a woman aged 60-70 years with COVID-19, enrolled during active disease. The sequenced sample consisted of peripheral blood. The V call is TRBV6-2 or TRBV6-3, the J call TRBJ2-1, with D uncertain. Written as DNA, the CDR3 is TGTGCCAGCAGTTACCAGAACAATGAGCAGTTCTTC. Amino acid sequence: CASSYQNNEQFF.